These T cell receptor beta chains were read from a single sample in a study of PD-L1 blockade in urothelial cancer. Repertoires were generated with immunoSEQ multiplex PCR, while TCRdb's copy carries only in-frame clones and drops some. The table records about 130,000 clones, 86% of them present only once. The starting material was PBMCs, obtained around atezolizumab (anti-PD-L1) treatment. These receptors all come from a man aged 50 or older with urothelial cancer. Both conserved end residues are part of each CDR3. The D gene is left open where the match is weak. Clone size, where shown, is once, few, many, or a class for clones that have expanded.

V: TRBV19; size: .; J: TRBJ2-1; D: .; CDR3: CASNFGGTGYNEQFF; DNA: TGTGCCAGTAACTTTGGGGGGACCGGCTACAATGAGCAGTTCTTC
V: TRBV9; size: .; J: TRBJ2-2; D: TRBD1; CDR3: CASTRQGSGAGELFF; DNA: TGTGCCAGCACGCGACAGGGATCGGGCGCCGGGGAGCTGTTTTTT
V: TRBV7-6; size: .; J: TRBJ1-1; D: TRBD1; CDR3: CASSLGTGGRWTEAFF; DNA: TGTGCCAGCAGCCTAGGGACAGGGGGTAGGTGGACTGAAGCTTTCTTT
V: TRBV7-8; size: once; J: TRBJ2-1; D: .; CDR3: CASSVTSPLSSYNEQFF; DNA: TGTGCCAGCAGCGTTACTAGTCCTTTGAGCTCCTACAATGAGCAGTTCTTC
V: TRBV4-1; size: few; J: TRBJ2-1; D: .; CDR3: CASSRGTYNEQFF; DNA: TGCGCCAGCAGCCGCGGGACCTACAATGAGCAGTTCTTC
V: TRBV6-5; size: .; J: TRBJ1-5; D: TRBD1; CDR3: CASSPGGPSNQPQHF; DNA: TGTGCCAGCAGTCCAGGGGGCCCCTCGAATCAGCCCCAGCATTTT
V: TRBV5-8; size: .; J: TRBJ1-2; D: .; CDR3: CASSFDRTYGYTF; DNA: TGTGCCAGCAGTTTTGACAGGACCTATGGCTACACCTTC
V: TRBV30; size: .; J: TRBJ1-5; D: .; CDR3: CAWSADSNQPQHF; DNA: TGTGCCTGGAGCGCGGACAGTAATCAGCCCCAGCATTTT
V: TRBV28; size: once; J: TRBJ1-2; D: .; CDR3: CASSGRYKGDGYTF; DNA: TGTGCCAGCAGCGGCCGTTATAAGGGAGATGGCTACACCTTC
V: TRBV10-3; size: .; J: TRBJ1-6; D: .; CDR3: CAISESGGRNSPLHF; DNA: TGTGCCATCAGTGAGTCGGGCGGGCGGAATTCACCCCTCCACTTT
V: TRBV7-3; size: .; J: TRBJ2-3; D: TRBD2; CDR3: CASSLTGLADDTQYF; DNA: TGTGCCAGCAGCTTAACGGGGCTAGCGGACGATACGCAGTATTTT
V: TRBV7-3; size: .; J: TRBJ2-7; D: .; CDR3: CASSLSSQDEQYF; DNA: TGTGCCAGCAGCTTATCCAGTCAGGACGAGCAGTACTTC
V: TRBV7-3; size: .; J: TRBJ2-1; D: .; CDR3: CASSLSGTSYNEQFF; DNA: TGTGCCAGCAGCTTATCGGGAACCTCCTACAATGAGCAGTTCTTC
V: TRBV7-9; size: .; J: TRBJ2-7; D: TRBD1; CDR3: CASSDRPGGVFEQYF; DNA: TGTGCCAGCAGCGACCGGCCAGGGGGAGTTTTTGAGCAGTACTTC
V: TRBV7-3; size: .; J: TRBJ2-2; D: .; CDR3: CASSFSRDSGELFF; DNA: TGTGCCAGCAGCTTCAGCCGGGACTCTGGGGAGCTGTTTTTT
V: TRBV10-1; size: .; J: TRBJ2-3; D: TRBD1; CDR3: CASRQDRATDTQYF; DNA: TGCGCCAGCAGGCAAGACAGGGCCACAGATACGCAGTATTTT
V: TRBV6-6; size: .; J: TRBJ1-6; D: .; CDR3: CASTPRRGNSPLHF; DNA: TGTGCCAGCACCCCGAGGAGGGGAAATTCACCCCTCCACTTT
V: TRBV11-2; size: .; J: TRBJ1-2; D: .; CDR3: CASSLDPRGRLGGYTF; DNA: TGTGCCAGCAGCTTAGACCCAAGGGGCCGACTGGGCGGCTACACCTTC
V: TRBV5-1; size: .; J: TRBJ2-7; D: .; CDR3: CASSLVGSSYEQYF; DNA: TGCGCCAGCAGCTTGGTTGGTAGCTCCTACGAGCAGTACTTC
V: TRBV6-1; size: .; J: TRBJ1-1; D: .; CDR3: CASSEELMSVNTEAFF; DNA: TGTGCCAGCAGTGAAGAACTCATGAGTGTGAACACTGAAGCTTTCTTT
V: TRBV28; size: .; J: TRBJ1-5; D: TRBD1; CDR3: CASSFHRGREPQHF; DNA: TGTGCCAGCAGTTTTCACAGGGGCAGGGAGCCCCAGCATTTT
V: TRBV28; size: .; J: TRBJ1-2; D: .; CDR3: CASSFWAASNYGYTF; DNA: TGTGCCAGCAGTTTTTGGGCAGCTTCTAACTATGGCTACACCTTC
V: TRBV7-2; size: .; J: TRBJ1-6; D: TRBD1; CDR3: CASSVGTGSSPLHF; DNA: TGTGCCAGCAGCGTCGGGACAGGGAGTTCACCCCTCCACTTT
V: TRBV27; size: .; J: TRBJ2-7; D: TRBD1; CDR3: CASSPRQGASYEQYF; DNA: TGTGCCAGCAGTCCCCGACAGGGGGCATCCTACGAGCAGTACTTC
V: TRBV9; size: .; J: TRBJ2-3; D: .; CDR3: CASSWEARTDTQYF; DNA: TGTGCCAGCAGCTGGGAGGCCCGCACAGATACGCAGTATTTT
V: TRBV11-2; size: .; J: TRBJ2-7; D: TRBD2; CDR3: CASSPRRSGGYEQYF; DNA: TGTGCCAGCAGTCCCCGACGGAGCGGGGGCTACGAGCAGTACTTC
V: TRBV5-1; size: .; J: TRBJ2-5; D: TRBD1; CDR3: CASRPRQGAGETQYF; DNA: TGCGCCAGCAGACCCCGACAGGGGGCAGGAGAGACCCAGTACTTC
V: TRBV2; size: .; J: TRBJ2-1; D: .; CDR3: CASSGGGPKFF; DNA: TGTGCCAGCAGTGGCGGAGGGCCCAAGTTCTTC
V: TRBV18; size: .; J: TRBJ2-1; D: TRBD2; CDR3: CASSPTPTSGNEQFF; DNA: TGTGCCAGCTCACCTACTCCGACTAGCGGCAATGAGCAGTTCTTC
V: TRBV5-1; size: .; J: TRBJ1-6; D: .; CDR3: CASSLLQGVFSPLHF; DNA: TGCGCCAGCAGCTTGTTGCAGGGTGTTTTTTCACCCCTCCACTTT
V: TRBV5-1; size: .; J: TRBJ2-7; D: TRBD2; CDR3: CASSFSGGSYEQYF; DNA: TGCGCCAGCAGCTTTTCGGGGGGGTCCTACGAGCAGTACTTC
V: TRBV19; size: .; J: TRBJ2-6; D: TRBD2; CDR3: CASSPRTSLGSGANVLTF; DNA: TGTGCCAGTAGTCCGAGGACTAGCTTAGGCTCTGGGGCCAACGTCCTGACTTTC
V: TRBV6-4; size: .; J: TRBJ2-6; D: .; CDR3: CASSELGTPISGANVLTF; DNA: TGTGCCAGCAGTGAACTAGGAACTCCCATCTCTGGGGCCAACGTCCTGACTTTC
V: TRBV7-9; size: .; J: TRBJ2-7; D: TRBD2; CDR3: CASSPGLATYEQYF; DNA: TGTGCCAGCAGCCCGGGACTAGCTACCTACGAGCAGTACTTC
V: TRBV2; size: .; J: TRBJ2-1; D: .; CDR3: CASTAENNEQFF; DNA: TGTGCCAGCACCGCCGAGAACAATGAGCAGTTCTTC
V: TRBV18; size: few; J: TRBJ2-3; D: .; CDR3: CASSPVDGELADTQYF; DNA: TGTGCCAGCTCACCTGTAGACGGGGAGTTGGCAGATACGCAGTATTTT
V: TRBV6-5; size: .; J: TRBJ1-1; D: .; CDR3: CASRGAATEAFF; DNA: TGTGCCAGCCGGGGTGCAGCAACTGAAGCTTTCTTT
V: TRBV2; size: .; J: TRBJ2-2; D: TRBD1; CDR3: CASTRSRDRNTGELFF; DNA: TGTGCCAGCACCAGGAGTAGGGACAGGAACACCGGGGAGCTGTTTTTT
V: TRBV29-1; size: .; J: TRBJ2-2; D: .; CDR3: CSVGSGDGRTGELFF; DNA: TGCAGCGTTGGCTCCGGAGACGGAAGAACCGGGGAGCTGTTTTTT